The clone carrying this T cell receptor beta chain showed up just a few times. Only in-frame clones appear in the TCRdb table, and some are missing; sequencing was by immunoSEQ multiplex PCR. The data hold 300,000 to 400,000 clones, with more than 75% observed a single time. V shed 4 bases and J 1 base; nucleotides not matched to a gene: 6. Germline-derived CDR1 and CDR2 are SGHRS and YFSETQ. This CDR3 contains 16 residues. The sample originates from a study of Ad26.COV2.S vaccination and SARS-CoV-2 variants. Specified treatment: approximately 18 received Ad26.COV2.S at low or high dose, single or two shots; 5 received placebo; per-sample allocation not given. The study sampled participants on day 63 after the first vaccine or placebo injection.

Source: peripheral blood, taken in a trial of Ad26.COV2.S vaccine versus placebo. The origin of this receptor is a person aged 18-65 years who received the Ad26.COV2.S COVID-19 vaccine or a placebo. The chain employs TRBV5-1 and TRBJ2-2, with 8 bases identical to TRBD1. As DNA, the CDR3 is TGCGCCAGCAGCCCCCTCGGACAGGGGAACACCGGGGAGCTGTTTTTT. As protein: CASSPLGQGNTGELFF.